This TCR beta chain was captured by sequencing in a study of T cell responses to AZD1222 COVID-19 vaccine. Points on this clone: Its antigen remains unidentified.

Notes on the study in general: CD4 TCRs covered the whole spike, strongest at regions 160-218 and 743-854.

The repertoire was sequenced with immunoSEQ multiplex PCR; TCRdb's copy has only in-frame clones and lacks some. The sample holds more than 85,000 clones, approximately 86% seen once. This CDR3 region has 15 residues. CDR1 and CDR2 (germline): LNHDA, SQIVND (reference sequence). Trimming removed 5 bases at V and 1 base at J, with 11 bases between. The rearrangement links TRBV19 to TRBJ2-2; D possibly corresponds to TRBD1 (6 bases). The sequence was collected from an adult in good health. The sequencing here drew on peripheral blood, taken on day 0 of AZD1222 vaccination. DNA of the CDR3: TGTGCCAGTAGTCGTCCAGGGGTGAACACCGGGGAGCTGTTTTTT. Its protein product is CASSRPGVNTGELFF.